The rows below give T cell receptor beta chains drawn from one sample of a study of T cells in Graves' hyperthyroidism and ophthalmopathy. TCRdb reprocessed the multiplex PCR reads with MiXCR, giving one entry per CDR3 protein. The sample yields about 290,000 distinct CDR3 sequences, approximately 17% seen once. The sequenced sample consisted of blood. The source is a man aged 30-40 years with Graves' hyperthyroidism. Each CDR3 is given with its conserved first and last residue.

TRBJ2-7,TRBV5-5,CASDRDEQYF
TRBJ2-4,TRBV5-5,CASSLGSSLNIQYF
TRBJ2-1,TRBV10-1,CASSRAARDEQFF
TRBJ2-7,TRBV20-1,CSARELAVNSYEQYF
TRBJ2-7,TRBV4-1,CASSPGHRTSDGEQYF
TRBJ1-6,TRBV11-2,CASSFNSPLHF
TRBJ2-2,TRBV29-1,CSVGTYNTGELFF
TRBJ1-1,TRBV20-1,CSARDPDSETEAFF
TRBJ2-2,TRBV19,CASSPVLWGYTGELFF
TRBJ2-5,TRBV13,CASTSLRKETQYF
TRBJ2-1,TRBV5-1,CASSVDWGRNEQFF
TRBJ2-1,TRBV20-1,CSARDRGGAVSYNEQFF
TRBJ2-5,TRBV9,CASSVGASGQGTQYF
TRBJ2-1,TRBV12-3/TRBV12-4,CASTPGGYPNEQFF
TRBJ2-7,TRBV20-1,CSARGLASGIYEQYF
TRBJ1-2,TRBV28,CASGRGDLYGYTF
TRBJ2-5,TRBV6-1,CASSRDRTKLPTQYF
TRBJ2-1,TRBV5-1,CASSLSDTIYNEQFF
TRBJ2-1,TRBV6-1,CAGSEPVTNEQFF
TRBJ2-5,TRBV5-1,CASSRGASSVYQETQYF
TRBJ2-1,TRBV20-1,CSAAPFTSGSNEQFF
TRBJ2-7,TRBV6-1,CASSQYLPYDEQYF
TRBJ1-5,TRBV3-1,CASSQDVGRGGQPQHF
TRBJ2-7,TRBV6-2/TRBV6-3,CASSYNSRGRSEQYF
TRBJ2-1,TRBV5-1,CASSLASQSEQFF
TRBJ1-1,TRBV11-2,CASSLSARGPEAFF